Listed below are T cell receptor beta chains from one sample, sequenced in a study of spatial heterogeneity in lung cancer. TCRdb independently ran MiXCR on the 5' RACE reads; one entry per CDR3 protein. The data show roughly 48,000 distinct CDR3 sequences, approximately 5% seen once. The sample consisted of PBMCs, taken at surgery. Receptor source: a male donor with early-stage non-small cell lung cancer. The CDR3 runs from the conserved cysteine through the conserved F or W. The order of the fields is V gene, J gene, D gene, clone size, CDR3 protein, CDR3 DNA. A D gene is named only where the DNA matches it firmly. Where a row states a size, it is once, few, many or the class of an expanded clone; other rows omit it.

>TRBV13|TRBJ2-7|TRBD2|.
CASGSGRAWYEQYF
TGTGCCAGCGGAAGCGGGAGGGCCTGGTACGAGCAGTACTTC
>TRBV7-2|TRBJ2-3|TRBD1|many
CASSLQGAVTDTQYF
TGTGCCAGCAGCCTACAGGGGGCCGTCACAGATACGCAGTATTTT
>TRBV7-9|TRBJ2-1|TRBD1|many
CASRQTGGQTYNEQFF
TGTGCCAGCAGGCAGACAGGGGGCCAAACCTACAATGAGCAGTTCTTC
>TRBV5-1|TRBJ1-4|.|.
CASSLGQLVNEKLFF
TGCGCCAGCAGCTTGGGACAGCTGGTCAATGAAAAACTGTTTTTT
>TRBV25-1|TRBJ2-3|TRBD1|once
CASSVTGVDTQYF
TGTGCCAGCAGTGTAACAGGGGTAGATACGCAGTATTTT
>TRBV4-3|TRBJ1-2|TRBD1|many
CASSQDLGQGASSYGYTF
TGCGCCAGCAGCCAAGATCTTGGGCAGGGGGCATCATCTTATGGCTACACCTTC
>TRBV19|TRBJ1-5|.|few
CASSSPMDQPQHF
TGTGCCAGTAGTTCCCCTATGGATCAGCCCCAGCATTTT
>TRBV18|TRBJ2-3|.|few
CASSPFSGEITDTQYF
TGTGCCAGCTCACCTTTCTCGGGGGAAATCACAGATACGCAGTATTTT
>TRBV9|TRBJ2-2|TRBD2|many
CASSVEASGIPGELFF
TGTGCCAGCAGCGTAGAGGCTAGCGGGATCCCCGGGGAGCTGTTTTTT
>TRBV7-2|TRBJ1-2|TRBD1|many
CASSLGLGDRAGYTF
TGTGCCAGCAGCTTAGGACTAGGGGACAGGGCCGGCTACACCTTC
>TRBV6-1|TRBJ1-2|TRBD1|many
CASRQTGTVNLYGYTF
TGTGCCAGCAGGCAAACCGGGACAGTAAACCTCTATGGCTACACCTTC
>TRBV3-1|TRBJ1-6|.|.
CASSQEGSSPLHF
TGTGCCAGCAGCCAAGAAGGAAGTTCACCCCTCCACTTT
>TRBV23-1|TRBJ2-1|.|.
CAGSQLSGDSYNEQFF
TGCGCCGGCAGTCAACTTTCGGGAGATTCCTACAATGAGCAGTTCTTC
>TRBV7-3|TRBJ2-1|TRBD2|many
CASSPRGTSLHNEQFF
TGTGCCAGCAGCCCACGGGGGACTAGCCTCCACAATGAGCAGTTCTTC
>TRBV6-6|TRBJ2-3|TRBD2|many
CASSYPGTSGRSLADTQYF
TGTGCCAGCAGTTACCCCGGGACTAGCGGGAGGAGCTTGGCAGATACGCAGTATTTT
>TRBV24-1|TRBJ2-7|TRBD1|.
CATIWDRGPGSYEQYF
TGTGCCACCATTTGGGACAGGGGCCCTGGCTCCTACGAGCAGTACTTC
>TRBV27|TRBJ2-2|TRBD2|many
CASSWSSGSSVGELFF
TGTGCCAGCAGTTGGTCAAGCGGGAGTTCGGTCGGGGAGCTGTTTTTT
>TRBV11-2|TRBJ2-2|.|many
CASSPSIPTGYGTGELFF
TGTGCCAGCAGCCCCAGCATCCCCACAGGGTATGGCACCGGGGAGCTGTTTTTT
>TRBV19|TRBJ2-6|.|many
CASSKGPYPSGANVLTF
TGTGCCAGTAGTAAAGGACCTTATCCCTCAGGGGCCAACGTCCTGACTTTC
>TRBV6-1|TRBJ2-1|TRBD1|many
CASSVQGAYNEQFF
TGTGCCAGCAGTGTGCAGGGGGCGTACAATGAGCAGTTCTTC
>TRBV7-2|TRBJ2-1|.|many
CASSFRASHEQFF
TGTGCCAGCAGCTTTCGGGCCAGCCATGAGCAGTTCTTC
>TRBV5-1|TRBJ2-2|.|many
CASSLDSTGELFF
TGCGCCAGCAGCTTGGACAGCACCGGGGAGCTGTTTTTT
>TRBV25-1|TRBJ2-7|TRBD1|many
CASSEYSGTGGQAEQYF
TGTGCCAGCAGTGAATATTCGGGGACAGGGGGCCAAGCCGAGCAGTACTTC
>TRBV30|TRBJ2-3|.|many
CAWSQREDTDTQYF
TGTGCCTGGAGCCAGAGAGAAGACACAGATACGCAGTATTTT
>TRBV5-1|TRBJ2-3|.|many
CASSLDGRSYTDTQYF
TGCGCCAGCAGCTTGGACGGCAGATCATACACAGATACGCAGTATTTT
>TRBV12-3/TRBV12-4|TRBJ1-1|.|many
CASSLKADTEAFF
TGTGCCAGCAGTTTAAAGGCAGACACTGAAGCTTTCTTT
>TRBV18|TRBJ2-5|TRBD1|.
CASSPPQGAQETQYF
TGTGCCAGCTCACCACCTCAGGGGGCTCAAGAGACCCAGTACTTC
>TRBV20-1|TRBJ2-3|.|many
CSARDPWGNSDTQYF
TGCAGTGCTAGGGATCCGTGGGGGAATTCAGATACGCAGTATTTT
>TRBV29-1|TRBJ2-2|.|many
CSASTSTNTGELFF
TGCAGCGCCTCGACTTCGACGAACACCGGGGAGCTGTTTTTT
>TRBV20-1|TRBJ2-7|TRBD2|many
CSAPKGLANEQYF
TGCAGTGCTCCCAAGGGACTAGCGAACGAGCAGTACTTC
>TRBV19|TRBJ2-3|TRBD2|many
CASSPAGVSTDTQYF
TGTGCCAGTAGCCCAGCGGGGGTTAGCACAGATACGCAGTATTTT
>TRBV2|TRBJ2-7|TRBD1|many
CASRASQTGVLRQYF
TGTGCCAGCAGAGCCTCCCAGACAGGGGTACTCCGGCAGTACTTC
>TRBV5-1|TRBJ1-1|.|many
CASSLAGGQAGTEAFF
TGCGCCAGCAGCTTGGCCGGGGGGCAAGCAGGCACTGAAGCTTTCTTT
>TRBV6-5|TRBJ1-1|.|many
CASSYSWESTEAFF
TGTGCCAGCAGTTACTCGTGGGAAAGCACTGAAGCTTTCTTT
>TRBV28|TRBJ2-4|.|many
CASSLAGGNIQYF
TGTGCCAGCAGTTTGGCAGGGGGGAACATTCAGTACTTC
>TRBV7-8|TRBJ2-7|TRBD2|many
CASSPGLARYEQYF
TGTGCCAGCAGCCCCGGACTAGCTCGCTACGAGCAGTACTTC
>TRBV11-2|TRBJ2-1|TRBD2|many
CASSLSTSGSYNEQFF
TGTGCCAGCAGCTTATCCACTAGCGGGAGTTACAATGAGCAGTTCTTC
>TRBV19|TRBJ2-1|.|.
CASSAYGREQFF
TGTGCCAGTAGTGCTTACGGGCGTGAGCAGTTCTTC
>TRBV27|TRBJ1-4|.|many
CASSPLGVGNEKLFF
TGTGCCAGCAGTCCCCTGGGGGTGGGTAATGAAAAACTGTTTTTT
>TRBV28|TRBJ2-1|.|few
CANSLTGYDEQFF
TGTGCCAACAGCCTTACAGGGTATGATGAGCAGTTCTTC
>TRBV6-5|TRBJ2-7|TRBD1|.
CVTKTSGQAPYEQYF
TGTGTCACGAAAACTTCGGGACAGGCCCCCTACGAGCAGTACTTC